The next 29 T cell receptor beta chains were all read from a single sample in a study of patients and donors after allogeneic stem cell transplantation. In TCRdb, the RT-PCR reads were re-called with MiXCR into one record per CDR3 protein. The sample records approximately 61,000 distinct CDR3 sequences, roughly 14% being singletons. The specimen was blood, either unsorted or a sorted T cell fraction (not recorded which). The receptor source for this set is a human donor who was either an allogeneic HSCT recipient or a stem cell or donor lymphocyte infusion donor (not recorded which). It is not recorded whose cells these are; they may come from a transplant donor.

The genes are TRBV11-3 and TRBJ2-5; the D gene is possibly TRBD2 (6 bases). The CDR3 sequence is 15 residues long. Germline CDR1 reads SGHNT; CDR2 reads YENEEA. V dropped 1 base and J dropped 4 bases, with 13 bases sitting between them. In nucleotides, the CDR3 is TGTGCCAGCAGCTTAGGGGTAGCGGCGGGAGAGACCCAGTACTTC. Its protein product is CASSLGVAAGETQYF. Drawing the rest from reference TRBV11-3 and TRBJ2-5, the complete variable domain is EAGVVQSPRYKIIEKKQPVAFWCNPISGHNTLYWYLQNLGQGPELLIRYENEEAVDDSQLPKDRFSAERLKGVDSTLKIQPAELGDSAVYLCASSLGVAAGETQYFGPGTRLLVL.

The chain carries TRBV12-3 or TRBV12-4 and TRBJ1-2; unclear D gene. The CDR3 consists of 13 residues. Trimming took 6 bases from V and 12 from J, leaving 20 bases between them. This CDR3 is CASSDPPGWLHTF. The CDR3 DNA reads as TGTGCCAGCAGCGACCCCCCCGGGTGGCTACACACCTTC.

This sequence joins TRBV19 and TRBJ1-4, with a weak D call TRBD1 (5 bases). Germline CDR1 LNHDA, CDR2 SQIVND (reference sequence). The CDR3 covers 14 residues. The V end was cut by 6 bases, the J end by 0 bases, with 8 bases between. CDR3 region: CASRQDTTNEKLFF. In DNA form, the CDR3 reads TGTGCCAGTAGACAGGACACAACTAATGAAAAACTGTTTTTT.

This clonotype has at least ten counts. The V call is TRBV20-1, the J call TRBJ1-1; TRBD1 is a possible D gene (5 bases). V gave up 1 base and J gave up 4 bases, with 13 bases separating them. This CDR3 has 14 residues. Germline V gene sequence: CDR1 DFQATT, CDR2 SNEGSKA (reference sequence). CDR3 DNA: TGCAGTGCTAGAGCGGGGGGGGGTAGCACTGAAGCTTTCTTT. It specifies CSARAGGGSTEAFF.

The V call is TRBV7-3, the J call TRBJ1-2; 9 bases match TRBD1. Unmatched junction bases numbered 5, after V lost 5 bases and J lost 4 bases. The CDR3 totals 14 residues. Germline CDR1 and CDR2: SGHTA and FQGTGA. The DNA of the CDR3 is TGTGCCAGCAGCCCGACAGGGGGACTCTATGGCTACACCTTC. Translation gives CASSPTGGLYGYTF.

On this clonotype itself: The junction differs from germline at one of its ends, possibly a read error. As DNA, the CDR3 is TGTGCTAGCAGTCCAGGCGAAGGGGGGTTTTACGAGCAGTACTTC. Translating gives CASSPGEGGFYEQYF. The chain carries TRBV7-7 and TRBJ2-7, with D possibly being TRBD1 or TRBD2 (6 bases each). The CDR3 is made up of 15 amino acids. Germline assignment: CDR1 SSHAT and CDR2 FNYEAQ (reference sequence).

This clonotype occurred a few times. The chain employs TRBV7-9 and TRBJ2-7, with 8 bases lining up with TRBD2. Looked up from germline, CDR1 is SEHNR and CDR2 is FQNEAQ (reference sequence). Losses at the gene ends were 5 bases for V and 2 bases for J; bases not matched to a gene: 5. The CDR3 spans 14 residues. As DNA, the CDR3 is TGTGCCAGCAGCCCACCTAGCGGGCCCTACGAGCAGTACTTC. It specifies CASSPPSGPYEQYF.

The table lists this clonotype with a few counts. This chain connects TRBV6-5 to TRBJ2-7; D might be TRBD1 (5 bases). The V gene lost 6 bases and the J gene lost 0 bases, with 18 bases spanning the gap. There are 16 residues in the CDR3. Germline V CDR1 and CDR2: MNHEY, SVGAGI. The CDR3 loop reads CASSSAPDSLSYEQYF. CDR3 sequence (DNA): TGTGCCAGCAGCTCAGCACCCGACAGTCTCTCCTACGAGCAGTACTTC.

The chain joins TRBV5-1 to TRBJ1-1; no definite D call. Deletions cut 0 bases from V and 7 bases from J, with 7 bases between. Germline CDR1 SGHRS, CDR2 YFSETQ. The CDR3 is 12 amino acids. The DNA of the CDR3 is TGCGCCAGCAGCTTGGCCGCCGGTGAAGCTTTCTTT. It codes for CASSLAAGEAFF.

This clonotype came up many times. The chain employs TRBV15 and TRBJ1-1, with D possibly TRBD1 on 5 matching bases. CDR1 is LNHNV and CDR2 is YYDKDF in the germline V gene (reference sequence). The CDR3 is 16 residues long. Trimming took off 5 bases at V and 0 bases at J, with 16 bases between the two ends. CDR3 sequence (DNA): TGTGCCACCAGCCTGGGACCGTGGGAGGTGAACACTGAAGCTTTCTTT. Protein sequence: CATSLGPWEVNTEAFF.

This clonotype has at least ten counts. The chain links TRBV25-1 to TRBJ1-1; the D is unclear. Trimming stripped 5 bases from V and 10 bases from J, with 11 bases between. This CDR3 has 11 residues. Per the germline V gene, CDR1 is MGHDK and CDR2 is SYGVNS. CDR3 sequence (DNA): TGTGCCAGCAGTCTTTCTGGTCGAGCTTTCTTT. Encoded protein: CASSLSGRAFF.

This clonotype was recorded at least ten times. The chain combines TRBV27 with TRBJ1-1; TRBD1 is a possible D gene (5 bases). This CDR3 has 14 amino acids. Per the germline V gene, CDR1 is MNHEY and CDR2 is SMNVEV (reference sequence). Trimming took off 3 bases at V and 1 base at J, with 9 bases between the two ends. CDR3 protein: CASSFGGANTEAFF. CDR3 coding DNA: TGTGCCAGCAGTTTTGGTGGGGCGAACACTGAAGCTTTCTTT.

This clonotype showed up just a few times. The V gene is TRBV15, the J gene TRBJ2-5; tentatively, D is TRBD1 or TRBD2 (5 bases each). Germline V gene lookup returns CDR1 LNHNV and CDR2 YYDKDF (reference sequence). The CDR3 loop spans 14 amino acids. Trimming left V 0 bases short and J 5 bases short, with 10 bases between. CDR3 region: CATSRDFWGETQYF. In DNA form, the CDR3 reads TGTGCCACCAGCAGAGACTTTTGGGGGGAGACCCAGTACTTC. Supplemented by reference TRBV15 and TRBJ2-5, the full variable domain reads DAMVIQNPRYQVTQFGKPVTLSCSQTLNHNVMYWYQQKSSQAPKLLFHYYDKDFNNEADTPDNFQSRRPNTSFCFLDIRSPGLGDTAMYLCATSRDFWGETQYFGPGTRLLVL.

This chain connects TRBV6-2 or TRBV6-3 to TRBJ1-5; TRBD1 might be the D (5 bases). The ends were cut back, 2 bases at V and 6 bases at J, with 29 bases in the middle. The CDR3 loop spans 20 amino acids. Germline V CDR1 and CDR2: MNHEY, SVGEGT. CDR3 loop: CASSYVRGLFSVQDGQPQHF. The CDR3 DNA reads TGTGCCAGCAGTTACGTTCGGGGGTTGTTCTCTGTACAAGACGGTCAGCCCCAGCATTTT.

There are a few counts of this clonotype. The chain carries TRBV20-1 and TRBJ1-5; D unresolved. CDR1 and CDR2 from the germline V gene are DFQATT and SNEGSKA (reference sequence). CDR3 length: 17 residues. V was clipped by 0 bases and J by 1 base, with 16 bases between them. CDR3 sequence (DNA): TGCAGTGCTAGAGAGACTGCTTTATCAAGGAGCAATCAGCCCCAGCATTTT. Protein sequence: CSARETALSRSNQPQHF.

V gene TRBV7-8 combines with J gene TRBJ2-1; D is uncertain. V lost 0 bases and J 4 bases, leaving 7 bases between the germline ends. Germline V CDR1 and CDR2: SGHVS, FQNEAQ. This CDR3 is built from 14 residues. In DNA, the CDR3 is TGTGCCAGCAGCTTAGCGGTTCGGTACAATGAGCAGTTCTTC. Amino acids: CASSLAVRYNEQFF.

In its sample, this clonotype was seen many times. This chain connects TRBV12-3 or TRBV12-4 to TRBJ1-6; D is undetermined. The CDR3 extends over 13 amino acids. V was cut by 6 bases and J by 10 bases, with 13 bases left in between. The CDR3 DNA reads TGTGCCAGCAGCTTCCAGGAGGGATCACCCCTCCACTTT. Amino acid sequence: CASSFQEGSPLHF.

A remark on this clonotype: A much larger clone differs from this one at a single base, so this may be a read error. CDR3: CATSRAGRVVGYTF. The CDR3 DNA is TGTGCCACCAGCAGAGCCGGCAGGGTTGTCGGCTACACCTTC. The chain is built from TRBV15 and TRBJ1-2; possible D gene TRBD1, 5 bases. The length of the CDR3 is 14 residues. The ends were cut back, 1 base at V and 8 bases at J, with 14 bases in the middle. CDR1 is LNHNV and CDR2 is YYDKDF in the germline V gene (reference sequence).

This clonotype has only a few counts. The V gene is TRBV7-6, the J gene TRBJ2-3; 14 nucleotides match TRBD2. The CDR3 runs 18 residues. The ends lost 5 bases at V and 3 bases at J; junction bases unmatched: 10. From germline, CDR1 is SGHVS and CDR2 FNYEAQ. The CDR3 sequence: CASSPRLAGGLRTDTQYF. DNA of the CDR3: TGTGCCAGCAGCCCCCGACTAGCGGGAGGGTTGAGGACAGATACGCAGTATTTT.

This clonotype appeared many times. J is TRBJ1-2 and V is TRBV4-1, with 11 bases that match TRBD1. Germline V CDR1 and CDR2: MGHRA, YSYEKL. The CDR3 length is 16 residues. V shed 4 bases, J shed 4 bases, and the junction held 8 bases outside the gene matches. The CDR3 DNA reads TGCGCCAGCAGCCCCTCCGGGACAGGGGGGAGCTATGGCTACACCTTC. Translating it yields CASSPSGTGGSYGYTF.

The count of this clonotype is one. Being one base from a much bigger clone, this may be a read error. This sequence joins TRBV7-2 and TRBJ1-1; 7 bases fit TRBD1. Germline V gives CDR1 SGHTA, CDR2 FQGNSA. J lost 12 bases, V lost 5 bases, and 12 bases had no gene match. This CDR3 is built from 13 residues. CDR3 coding DNA: TGTGCCAGCAGCGGCCGGACAGGTCTGTCGACTTTCTTT. This codes for CASSGRTGLSTFF.

There are a few counts of this clonotype. The chain links TRBV21-1 to TRBJ2-2; TRBD1 is taken as the D call from the table, unchecked against the DNA. TRBV21-1 is termed a pseudogene. This CDR3 region has 17 residues. The CDR3 sequence: CASSKALGTENTGELFF. The CDR3 DNA sequence: TGTGCCAGCAGCAAAGCCCTCGGGACAGAAAACACCGGGGAGCTGTTTTTT.

Here the CDR3 reads CASSQAVAGGTQYF. CDR3 nucleotides: TGTGCCAGCAGCCAAGCGGTAGCCGGGGGGACCCAGTACTTC. This chain links TRBV14 with TRBJ2-5, with D possibly TRBD2 on 6 matching bases. The CDR3 has 14 residues. Germline-derived CDR1 and CDR2 are SGHDN and FVKESK. V lost 1 base to trimming and J lost 7 bases, with 13 bases between them.

This clonotype has ten or more counts. The chain has TRBV25-1 and TRBJ1-4, with a tentative D call TRBD1 (6 bases). V was trimmed by 1 base and J by 0 bases, leaving 9 bases between them. CDR1 and CDR2 (germline): MGHDK, SYGVNS. The CDR3 runs 16 residues. The CDR3 region is CASSELGTSTNEKLFF. The CDR3 DNA reads as TGTGCCAGCAGTGAATTGGGGACATCAACTAATGAAAAACTGTTTTTT.

This clonotype was seen a handful of times. The chain combines TRBV15 with TRBJ2-3; D gene unclear. CDR3 length equals 15 residues. V shed 3 bases and J shed 4 bases, with 14 bases lying between them. CDR1 LNHNV and CDR2 YYDKDF come from the germline V gene (reference sequence). The CDR3 loop reads CATSRETLPADTQYF. The CDR3 region has the DNA TGTGCCACCAGCAGGGAGACTCTCCCGGCAGATACGCAGTATTTT.

There are a few counts of this clonotype. V gene TRBV6-5 combines with J gene TRBJ2-1; 8 nucleotides align to TRBD1. Germline assignment: CDR1 MNHEY and CDR2 SVGAGI. V dropped 8 bases and J dropped 2; count of bases not matched to a gene: 5. The CDR3 has 14 amino acids. For the CDR3, the DNA is TGTGCCAGCCAAGGACAGGGCCCCTACAATGAGCAGTTCTTC. Protein product: CASQGQGPYNEQFF.

This clonotype showed up just a few times. At one of its ends the junction is not consistent with the germline gene, which may arise from a read error. This sequence joins TRBV6-5 and TRBJ1-2, with D perhaps matching TRBD1 (5 bases). The CDR3 length is 14 residues. CDR1 MNHEY and CDR2 SVGAGI come from the germline V gene. The CDR3 region has the DNA TGTGCCAGCATCCGGGGCGTGGGGGACTATGGTTACACCTTC. Amino acid sequence: CASIRGVGDYGYTF.

The chain combines TRBV7-9 with TRBJ2-1, with 10 nucleotides matching TRBD2. The CDR3 is 16 amino acids. The V gene end was trimmed by 5 bases and the J gene end by 4 bases; junction bases not matched to a gene: 8. CDR1 is SEHNR, CDR2 FQNEAQ, per germline (reference sequence). The CDR3 protein is CASSPSGRDIYNEQFF. The CDR3 DNA follows: TGTGCCAGCAGCCCTAGCGGGAGAGACATATACAATGAGCAGTTCTTC.

This clonotype was counted only a few times. J is TRBJ2-1 and V is TRBV5-1, with TRBD1 matching over 7 bases. V trimming: 0 bases; J trimming: 8 bases; junction bases outside the gene matches: 8. The CDR3 contains 15 residues. The germline V gene has CDR1 SGHRS and CDR2 YFSETQ. The CDR3 region has the DNA TGCGCCAGCAGCTTGGAGGGGACAGAGTACGATGAGCAGTTCTTC. This encodes CASSLEGTEYDEQFF.